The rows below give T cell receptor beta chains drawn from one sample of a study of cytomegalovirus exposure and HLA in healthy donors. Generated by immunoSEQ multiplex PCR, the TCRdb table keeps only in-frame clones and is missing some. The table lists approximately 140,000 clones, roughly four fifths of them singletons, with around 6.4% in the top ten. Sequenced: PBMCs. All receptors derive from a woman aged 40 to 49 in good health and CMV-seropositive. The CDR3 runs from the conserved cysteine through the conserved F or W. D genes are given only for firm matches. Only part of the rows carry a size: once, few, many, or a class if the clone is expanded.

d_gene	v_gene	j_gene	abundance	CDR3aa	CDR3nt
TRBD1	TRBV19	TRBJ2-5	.	CASSYWDRAETQYF	TGTGCCAGTAGCTACTGGGACAGGGCAGAGACCCAGTACTTC
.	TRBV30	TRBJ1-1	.	CASRDMGLNTEAFF	TGTGCTTCCAGGGATATGGGGCTGAACACTGAAGCTTTCTTT
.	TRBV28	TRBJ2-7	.	CASSLPQFSYEQYF	TGTGCCAGCAGTTTACCACAGTTCTCCTACGAGCAGTACTTC
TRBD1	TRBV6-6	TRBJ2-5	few	CASRTGIETQYF	TGTGCCAGCAGGACAGGGATAGAGACCCAGTACTTC
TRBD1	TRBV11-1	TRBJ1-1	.	CASSTGTGAQNTEAFF	TGTGCCAGCAGCACCGGGACAGGGGCCCAGAACACTGAAGCTTTCTTT
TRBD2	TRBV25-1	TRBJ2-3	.	CASSVAGKTDTQYF	TGTGCCAGCAGTGTAGCGGGAAAGACAGATACGCAGTATTTT
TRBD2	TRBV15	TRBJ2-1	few	CATSLAGGDNEQFF	TGTGCCACCAGTTTAGCGGGAGGAGACAATGAGCAGTTCTTC
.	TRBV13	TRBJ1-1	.	CASSLEGGTLNTEAFF	TGTGCCAGCAGCTTAGAGGGGGGGACTTTGAACACTGAAGCTTTCTTT
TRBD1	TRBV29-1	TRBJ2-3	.	CSVDGQGKDTQYF	TGCAGCGTTGATGGACAGGGTAAAGATACGCAGTATTTT
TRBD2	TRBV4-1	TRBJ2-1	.	CASSLFGLAGGSYNEQFF	TGCGCCAGCAGCCTTTTCGGGCTCGCGGGAGGTTCCTACAATGAGCAGTTCTTC
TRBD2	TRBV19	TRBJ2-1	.	CASATGTSGNIEQFF	TGTGCCAGCGCCACCGGGACTAGCGGGAATATTGAGCAGTTCTTC
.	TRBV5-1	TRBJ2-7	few	CASSLAGEQYF	TGCGCCAGCAGCTTGGCCGGCGAGCAGTACTTC
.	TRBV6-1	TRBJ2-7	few	CASSESLADEQYF	TGTGCCAGCAGTGAATCGCTAGCAGATGAGCAGTACTTC
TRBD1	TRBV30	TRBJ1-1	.	CAWIRGQGRTEAFF	TGTGCCTGGATCCGAGGACAGGGGAGAACTGAAGCTTTCTTT
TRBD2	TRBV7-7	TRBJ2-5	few	CASSPGTSSGETQYF	TGTGCTAGCAGTCCCGGGACTAGTTCGGGAGAGACCCAGTACTTC